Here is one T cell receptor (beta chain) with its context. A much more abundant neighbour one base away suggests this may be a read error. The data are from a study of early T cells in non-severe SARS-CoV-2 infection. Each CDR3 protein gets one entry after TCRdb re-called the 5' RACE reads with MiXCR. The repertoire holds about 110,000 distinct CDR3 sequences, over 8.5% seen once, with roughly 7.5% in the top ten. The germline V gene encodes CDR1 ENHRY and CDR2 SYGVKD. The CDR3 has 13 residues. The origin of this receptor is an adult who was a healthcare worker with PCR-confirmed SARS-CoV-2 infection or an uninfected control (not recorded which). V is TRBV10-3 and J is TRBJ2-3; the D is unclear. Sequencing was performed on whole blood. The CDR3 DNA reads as TGTGTCATCAACGACGGAGGCACAGATACGCAGTATTTT. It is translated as CVINDGGTDTQYF.